Below, 30 T cell receptor beta chains from the same sample are listed, as sequenced in a study of blood T cell repertoires in COVID-19. Repertoires were generated with immunoSEQ multiplex PCR, while TCRdb's copy carries only in-frame clones and drops some. This sample has roughly 330,000 clones, with approximately 87% found just once. Sequenced: PBMCs or T cells enriched from blood (not recorded which). The receptors shown here come from a woman between 25 and 40 years old who had recovered from COVID-19.

The J gene is TRBJ2-3, the V gene TRBV7-2; TRBD2 might be the D (7 bases). The length of the CDR3 is 19 residues. With 3 bases removed from V and 1 base from J, the gap between germline ends came to 23 bases. Germline values: CDR1 SGHTA, CDR2 FQGNSA. The CDR3 is CASSFSLLGGATRTDTQYF. The CDR3 DNA reads TGTGCCAGCAGCTTCTCTCTCCTTGGGGGGGCCACTCGCACAGATACGCAGTATTTT. The full variable domain, its missing parts supplied by reference TRBV7-2 and TRBJ2-3, is GAGVSQSPSNKVTEKGKDVELRCDPISGHTALYWYRQSLGQGLEFLIYFQGNSAPDKSGLPSDRFSAERTGGSVSTLTIQRTQQEDSAVYLCASSFSLLGGATRTDTQYFGPGTRLTVL.

This chain joins TRBV3-1 (or the pseudogene TRBV3-2) and TRBJ2-5; no reliable D call. The CDR3 runs to 14 residues. The ends were cut back, 4 bases at V and 3 bases at J, with 12 bases in the middle. From germline, CDR1 is LGHDT and CDR2 YNNKEL (reference sequence). CDR3 region: CASSLTNFKETQYF. The DNA for the CDR3 is TGTGCCAGCAGCCTTACCAACTTTAAAGAGACCCAGTACTTC.

The rearrangement links TRBV5-1 to TRBJ1-2; perhaps TRBD1 as D (5 bases). CDR3 length equals 15 residues. Trimming pared 0 bases from V and 1 base from J, leaving 10 bases between. In germline, CDR1 is SGHRS, CDR2 YFSETQ. CDR3 amino acids: CASSLDDSLNYGYTF. The CDR3 nucleotides read TGCGCCAGCAGCTTGGACGACAGCCTTAACTATGGCTACACCTTC.

V is TRBV4-1 and J is TRBJ2-5; 7 bases are shared with TRBD1. CDR1 is MGHRA, CDR2 YSYEKL, per germline. The CDR3 covers 14 residues. V was clipped by 4 bases and J by 3 bases; unmatched bases: 5. The CDR3 reads CASSRRTGKETQYF. In DNA form, the CDR3 reads TGCGCCAGCAGCCGGAGGACAGGAAAAGAGACCCAGTACTTC.

The J gene is TRBJ2-5, the V gene TRBV5-1; perhaps TRBD1 as D (5 bases). From germline, CDR1 is SGHRS and CDR2 YFSETQ. This CDR3 comprises 15 residues. Between the trimmed V and J ends, which lost 4 bases and 4 bases, there was a span of 17 bases. The CDR3 DNA sequence: TGCGCCAGCAGCCGTGGTGTAGACAGCCGAGAGACCCAGTACTTC. Translation gives CASSRGVDSRETQYF. Full variable domain (missing parts from reference TRBV5-1 and TRBJ2-5): KAGVTQTPRYLIKTRGQQVTLSCSPISGHRSVSWYQQTPGQGLQFLFEYFSETQRNKGNFPGRFSGRQFSNSRSEMNVSTLELGDSALYLCASSRGVDSRETQYFGPGTRLLVL.

As DNA, the CDR3 is TGTGCCAGCAGCTTATGGACTCTCACAGATACGCAGTATTTT. Residues: CASSLWTLTDTQYF. The chain recombines TRBV7-2 with TRBJ2-3, with D possibly TRBD2 on 5 matching bases. Germline loops: CDR1 SGHTA, CDR2 FQGNSA. The germline V and J ends were trimmed by 2 bases and 2 bases, with 8 bases remaining between them. CDR3 length equals 14 residues. Looking up the rest from reference TRBV7-2 and TRBJ2-3 gives the full variable domain: GAGVSQSPSNKVTEKGKDVELRCDPISGHTALYWYRQSLGQGLEFLIYFQGNSAPDKSGLPSDRFSAERTGGSVSTLTIQRTQQEDSAVYLCASSLWTLTDTQYFGPGTRLTVL.

CDR3 nucleotide sequence: TGCAGTGCTAGAAGAGAAGGCTACACCTTC. It is translated as CSARREGYTF. The V and J genes are TRBV20-1 and TRBJ1-2; D not certain. CDR3 length equals 10 residues. CDR1 and CDR2 from the germline V gene are DFQATT and SNEGSKA (reference sequence). Trimming took 2 bases from V and 8 from J, leaving 6 bases between them.

The chain combines TRBV6-2 or TRBV6-3 with TRBJ1-2; no firm D call. Per the germline V gene, CDR1 is MNHEY and CDR2 is SVGEGT. The CDR3 totals 13 residues. V lost 5 bases, J lost 7 bases, and 14 bases lay in between. The CDR3: CASSARVGGGYTF. CDR3 in DNA: TGTGCCAGCAGTGCCCGGGTTGGAGGTGGCTACACCTTC.

This chain joins TRBV3-1 (or the pseudogene TRBV3-2) and TRBJ1-5, with TRBD1 matching over 11 bases. Trimming took 8 bases from V and 5 from J; bases not matched to a gene: 2. The V gene's germline CDR1 is LGHDT and CDR2 YNNKEL (reference sequence). The CDR3 runs to 13 residues. The CDR3 loop reads CASGQGADQPQHF. The CDR3 region has the DNA TGTGCCAGCGGACAGGGGGCCGATCAGCCCCAGCATTTT.

V and J are TRBV12-5 and TRBJ2-5, with TRBD1 as a possible D gene (6 bases). From germline, CDR1 is LGHNT and CDR2 FRNRAP. The CDR3 extends over 20 amino acids. V was clipped by 4 bases and J by 1 base, with 28 bases between them. Written as DNA, the CDR3 is TGTGCTAGTGGTTGGTGGACAGACCTCATACTGGGTTTCATCCAAGAGACCCAGTACTTC. Translating it yields CASGWWTDLILGFIQETQYF.

The rearrangement uses TRBV10-2 and TRBJ1-5, with 9 nucleotides matching TRBD1. Per germline, CDR1 WSHSY and CDR2 SAAADI. CDR3 length equals 14 residues. Trimming took 3 bases from V and 3 from J; bases not matched to a gene: 0. In DNA form, the CDR3 reads TGCGCCAGCAGTGAACAGGGGGCCAATCAGCCCCAGCATTTT. Translated, it gives CASSEQGANQPQHF.

The V call is TRBV27, the J call TRBJ2-5; no definite D call. CDR1 and CDR2 from the germline V gene are MNHEY and SMNVEV (reference sequence). Trimming removed 2 bases at V and 1 base at J, with 8 bases between. The CDR3 covers 14 residues. CDR3 region: CASSLQRSQETQYF. The DNA for the CDR3 is TGTGCCAGCAGTTTACAACGGAGCCAAGAGACCCAGTACTTC.

The sample holds one count of this clone. This rearrangement joins TRBV29-1 to TRBJ1-1; 7 nucleotides line up with TRBD1. The J segment lost 0 bases and the V segment lost 6 bases, leaving 7 bases of the junction unmatched. The CDR3 spans 14 residues. Germline lookup yields CDR1 SQVTM and CDR2 ANQGSEA. CDR3 sequence: CSVMGQLMNTEAFF. CDR3 nucleotides: TGCAGCGTAATGGGACAGCTAATGAACACTGAAGCTTTCTTT. Full variable domain (remainder filled in from reference TRBV29-1 and TRBJ1-1): SAVISQKPSRDICQRGTSLTIQCQVDSQVTMMFWYRQQPGQSLTLIATANQGSEATYESGFVIDKFPISRPNLTFSTLTVSNMSPEDSSIYLCSVMGQLMNTEAFFGQGTRLTVV.

The CDR3 nucleotides read TGTGCCAGCAGCCCGGCACAGGGGATCCATGGCTACACCTTC. Its translation: CASSPAQGIHGYTF. The V call is TRBV28, the J call TRBJ1-2; 7 bases agree with TRBD1. The CDR3 runs to 14 residues. The J segment lost 6 bases and the V segment lost 6 bases, leaving 10 bases of the junction unmatched. Germline V gene lookup returns CDR1 MDHEN and CDR2 SYDVKM.

The rearrangement uses TRBV20-1 and TRBJ2-1; D might be TRBD1 (5 bases). Germline V gene lookup returns CDR1 DFQATT and CDR2 SNEGSKA (reference sequence). Trimming left V 3 bases short and J 8 bases short, with 8 bases between. This CDR3 has 11 amino acids. The CDR3 here is CSARGHDEQFF. CDR3 bases: TGCAGTGCTAGGGGGCACGATGAGCAGTTCTTC.

This sequence joins TRBV28 and TRBJ1-4, with 10 bases fitting TRBD1. Germline CDR1 reads MDHEN; CDR2 reads SYDVKM. This CDR3 spans 17 amino acids. The V gene end was trimmed by 6 bases and the J gene end by 4 bases; junction bases not matched to a gene: 11. CDR3 sequence reads: CASRLPRTGGDNEKLFF. The CDR3 region has the DNA TGTGCCAGCAGGCTCCCCCGGACAGGGGGAGATAATGAAAAACTGTTTTTT.

The chain has TRBV27 and TRBJ1-1, with 9 bases that match TRBD1. The germline gives CDR1 MNHEY, CDR2 SMNVEV (reference sequence). This CDR3 contains 15 residues. Germline trimming cut 4 bases from V and 11 bases from J; bases unmatched to any gene: 14. CDR3 bases: TGTGCCAGCAGTTCACTAGGGACAGGGAAAATTGACGCTTTCTTT. Protein sequence: CASSSLGTGKIDAFF.

The rearrangement uses TRBV7-9 and TRBJ2-5; TRBD1 matches at 7 bases. The junction had 3 bases not matched to a gene; V was cut back by 4 bases and J by 1 base. Germline-derived CDR1 and CDR2 are SEHNR and FQNEAQ (reference sequence). The length of the CDR3 is 14 residues. Written as DNA, the CDR3 is TGTGCCAGCAGCTCTAGGACAGGCCAAGAGACCCAGTACTTC. It is translated as CASSSRTGQETQYF.

This rearrangement joins TRBV11-2 to TRBJ2-3; 8 nucleotides match TRBD1. The CDR3 has 16 residues. V shed 1 base and J 1 base; nucleotides not matched to a gene: 4. CDR1 is SGHAT, CDR2 FQNNGV, per germline. The CDR3 DNA reads TGTGCCAGCAGCTTAGTTGTGACAGGGGGCACAGATACGCAGTATTTT. Translation gives CASSLVVTGGTDTQYF.

This sequence joins TRBV11-2 and TRBJ2-7, with 9 bases that match TRBD1. The CDR3 runs 15 residues. V gave up 5 bases and J gave up 6 bases; unmatched junction bases: 11. The germline V gene has CDR1 SGHAT and CDR2 FQNNGV. The chain's CDR3 is CASSLGTGTGREQYF. In DNA, the CDR3 is TGTGCCAGCAGCCTAGGCACCGGGACAGGGCGCGAGCAGTACTTC.

The genes are TRBV7-6 and TRBJ1-2; D call uncertain. V lost 5 bases to trimming and J lost 2 bases, with 6 bases between them. The CDR3 extends over 12 amino acids. Germline V gene sequence: CDR1 SGHVS, CDR2 FNYEAQ. CDR3 sequence: CASSPVNYGYTF. The DNA of the CDR3 is TGTGCCAGCAGCCCAGTGAACTATGGCTACACCTTC.

V is TRBV2 and J is TRBJ1-2; TRBD1 aligns across 8 bases. The CDR3 is 14 residues long. V lost 6 bases, J lost 5 bases, and 8 bases stayed unmatched. CDR1 and CDR2 from the germline V gene are SNHLY and FYNNEI. The CDR3 here is CASRARTGNYGYTF. CDR3 sequence (DNA): TGTGCCAGCAGGGCCAGGACAGGGAATTATGGCTACACCTTC.

The chain combines TRBV3-1 (or the pseudogene TRBV3-2) with TRBJ1-5; 8 nucleotides line up with TRBD1. The V and J ends lost 0 bases and 2 bases, in that order; junction bases with no gene match: 6. The V gene's germline CDR1 is LGHDT and CDR2 YNNKEL (reference sequence). This CDR3 has 17 residues. The CDR3 spells CASSQDPQGAGNQPQHF. Here the CDR3 DNA reads TGTGCCAGCAGCCAAGATCCCCAGGGGGCAGGCAATCAGCCCCAGCATTTT.

The V gene is TRBV25-1, the J gene TRBJ1-4, with D unclear. Germline CDR1 reads MGHDK; CDR2 reads SYGVNS. The CDR3 spans 16 residues. Deletions cut 4 bases from V and 7 bases from J, with 19 bases between. This CDR3 reads CASSGPTRIFREKLFF. The CDR3 region has the DNA TGTGCCAGCAGTGGCCCTACTCGAATCTTTCGTGAAAAACTGTTTTTT.

This chain connects TRBV24-1 to TRBJ1-2; TRBD1 agrees at 7 bases. Germline loops: CDR1 KGHDR, CDR2 SFDVKD. Germline trimming cut 3 bases from V and 10 bases from J; bases unmatched to any gene: 7. The CDR3 consists of 13 residues. CDR3 amino acids: CATSDGSDRLYTF. CDR3 bases: TGTGCCACCAGTGATGGATCGGACAGGCTCTACACCTTC.

The chain recombines TRBV18 with TRBJ1-1, with a possible D match to TRBD1 (6 bases). V shed 6 bases and J shed 4 bases, with 15 bases lying between them. This CDR3 contains 14 residues. CDR1 KGHSH and CDR2 LQKENI come from the germline V gene. As DNA, the CDR3 is TGTGCCAGCTCGGGGACACTTATCTTCACTGAAGCTTTCTTT. Protein product: CASSGTLIFTEAFF.

The chain employs TRBV7-9 and TRBJ2-7, with TRBD1 matching 7 bases. Germline loops: CDR1 SEHNR, CDR2 FQNEAQ (reference sequence). There are 14 residues in the CDR3. V trimming: 5 bases; J trimming: 0 bases; junction bases outside the gene matches: 4. The CDR3 here is CASSPGDSSYEQYF. CDR3 nucleotide sequence: TGTGCCAGCAGCCCAGGGGACAGCTCCTACGAGCAGTACTTC.

The chain carries TRBV7-8 and TRBJ1-5; 7 positions match TRBD1. The trim removed 3 bases at V and 1 base at J, leaving 9 bases unmatched. This CDR3 is 17 amino acids long. In germline, CDR1 is SGHVS, CDR2 FQNEAQ. The CDR3 protein is CASSLGSGGMSNQPQHF. DNA for the CDR3: TGTGCCAGCAGCTTGGGCTCAGGGGGTATGAGCAATCAGCCCCAGCATTTT.

The chain links TRBV18 to TRBJ2-7; perhaps TRBD1 as D (6 bases). Between the trimmed V and J ends, which lost 2 bases and 6 bases, there was a span of 11 bases. This CDR3 spans 13 amino acids. Germline V gives CDR1 KGHSH, CDR2 LQKENI. CDR3 DNA: TGTGCCAGCTCACCAATACAGGGCGGCGAGCAGTACTTC. It specifies CASSPIQGGEQYF.

This clone appeared a few times. The gene calls are TRBV19 and TRBJ2-5; D gene uncertain. The CDR3 covers 16 residues. The germline V and J ends were trimmed by 3 bases and 1 base, with 15 bases remaining between them. In germline, CDR1 is LNHDA, CDR2 SQIVND (reference sequence). CDR3 in amino acids: CASSIPWSGGQETQYF. Here the CDR3 DNA reads TGTGCCAGTAGTATTCCTTGGAGTGGCGGCCAAGAGACCCAGTACTTC.